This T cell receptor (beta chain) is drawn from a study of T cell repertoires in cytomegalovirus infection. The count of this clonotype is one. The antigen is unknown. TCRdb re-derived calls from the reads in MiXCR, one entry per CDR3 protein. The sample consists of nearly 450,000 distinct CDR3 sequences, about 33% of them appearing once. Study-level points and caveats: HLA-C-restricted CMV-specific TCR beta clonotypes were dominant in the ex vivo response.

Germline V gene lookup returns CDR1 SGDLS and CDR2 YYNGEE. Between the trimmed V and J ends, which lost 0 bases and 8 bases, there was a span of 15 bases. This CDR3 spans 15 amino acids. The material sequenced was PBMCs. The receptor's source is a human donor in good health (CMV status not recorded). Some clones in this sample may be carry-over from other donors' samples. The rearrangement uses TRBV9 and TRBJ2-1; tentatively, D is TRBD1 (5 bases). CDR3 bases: TGTGCCAGCAGCGTAGACACAGGTATCTTCGATGAGCAGTTCTTC. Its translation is CASSVDTGIFDEQFF.